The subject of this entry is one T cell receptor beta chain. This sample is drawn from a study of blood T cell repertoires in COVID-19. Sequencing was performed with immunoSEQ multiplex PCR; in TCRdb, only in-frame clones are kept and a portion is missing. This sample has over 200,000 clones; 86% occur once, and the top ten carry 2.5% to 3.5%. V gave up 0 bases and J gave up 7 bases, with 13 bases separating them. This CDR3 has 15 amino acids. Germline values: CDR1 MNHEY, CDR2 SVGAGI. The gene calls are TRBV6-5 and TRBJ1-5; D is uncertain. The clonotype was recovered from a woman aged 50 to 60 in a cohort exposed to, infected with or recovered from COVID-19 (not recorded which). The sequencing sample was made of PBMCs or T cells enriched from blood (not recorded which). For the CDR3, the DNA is TGTGCCAGCAGTTACTCGTGGGGAGTAGGGCAGCCCCAGCATTTT. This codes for CASSYSWGVGQPQHF.